This T cell receptor (beta chain) was documented in a study of blood T cell repertoires in COVID-19. About the study: The United States, Italy and Spain were the sources of the acute and convalescent COVID-19 samples.

Method: immunoSEQ multiplex PCR; TCRdb's copy keeps in-frame clones and lacks some. This table has some 270,000 clones, around 85% appearing once. The CDR3 extends over 11 amino acids. Germline V gives CDR1 SQVTM, CDR2 ANQGSEA. V lost 0 bases, J lost 9 bases, and 6 bases lay in between. Sequencing was carried out using peripheral blood. V gene TRBV29-1 combines with J gene TRBJ2-1, with D possibly matching TRBD1 (6 bases). This receptor was identified in a human donor with COVID-19, enrolled during active disease. The donor label of this sample is uncertain. This chain's CDR3 is CSVEEGGEQFF. The CDR3 nucleotides are TGCAGCGTTGAAGAAGGGGGTGAGCAGTTCTTC.